Listed below are T cell receptor beta chains from one sample, sequenced in a study of blood T cell repertoires in COVID-19. TCRdb keeps only in-frame clones here, not all; method: immunoSEQ multiplex PCR. Of about 160,000 clones in the sample, about nine tenths were seen once. The source material was peripheral blood. The receptor source for this set is a woman aged 60 to 75 who had recovered from COVID-19. Each CDR3 is given with its conserved first and last residue. The D gene is left open where the match is weak. For some rows the clone size is stated as once, few or many, or as a class when expanded; others skip it.

v_gene	d_gene	j_gene	abundance	CDR3nt	CDR3aa
TRBV19	TRBD1	TRBJ1-1	NA	TGTGCCAGTAGCCCGGACAGGACGAACACTGAAGCTTTCTTT	CASSPDRTNTEAFF
TRBV27	NA	TRBJ1-6	NA	TGTGCCAGCAGGGCGGTTGAGCCCTATAATTCACCCCTCCACTTT	CASRAVEPYNSPLHF
TRBV28	TRBD2	TRBJ2-5	once	TGTGCCAGCAGTTTGCCTAGCGGGGGCCAAGAGACCCAGTACTTC	CASSLPSGGQETQYF
TRBV5-1	TRBD2	TRBJ2-5	NA	TGCGCCAGCAGCCCAGGGACTAGCGGGCCACAAGAGACCCAGTACTTC	CASSPGTSGPQETQYF
TRBV28	TRBD1	TRBJ1-4	NA	TGTGCCAGCGCGGGCGCGGGACAGAGTAATGAAAAACTGTTTTTT	CASAGAGQSNEKLFF
TRBV7-8	NA	TRBJ1-1	NA	TGTGCCAGCAGCAACGGTCTGAACACTGAAGCTTTCTTT	CASSNGLNTEAFF
TRBV5-1	NA	TRBJ2-1	NA	TGCGCCAGCAGCTTGGCCCTAGCGAGGAATGAGCAGTTCTTC	CASSLALARNEQFF
TRBV5-5	NA	TRBJ1-5	NA	TGTGCCAGCAGCTCGGAGCAGAGCAATCAGCCCCAGCATTTT	CASSSEQSNQPQHF
TRBV28	NA	TRBJ1-3	NA	TGTGCCAGCAGACTGGGACTGTCCTCTGGAAACACCATATATTTT	CASRLGLSSGNTIYF
TRBV4-2	TRBD2	TRBJ2-5	NA	TGTGCCAGCAGCCTAGGGGCCGGACTAGCGGAGACGTACCAAGAGACCCAGTACTTC	CASSLGAGLAETYQETQYF
TRBV3-1/TRBV3-2	TRBD2	TRBJ2-1	NA	TGTGCCAGCAGCCAAGATCTACTAGCGGGGCAGTGGGAGCAGTTCTTC	CASSQDLLAGQWEQFF
TRBV2	NA	TRBJ1-2	NA	TGTGCCAGCAGTGAAGCGCTTTCGCGACAGGAGAGCTACACCTTC	CASSEALSRQESYTF
TRBV9	NA	TRBJ1-1	NA	TGTGCCAGCAGCGCCGGGACAATGAACACTGAAGCTTTCTTT	CASSAGTMNTEAFF
TRBV7-8	TRBD1	TRBJ2-7	NA	TGTGCCAGCAGCCTCCGGGACAGGGAAGCCGAGCAGTACTTC	CASSLRDREAEQYF
TRBV4-2	NA	TRBJ2-3	NA	TGTGCCAGCAGCCAAGATACTCAATATACGCAGTATTTT	CASSQDTQYTQYF
TRBV14	NA	TRBJ2-5	NA	TGTGCCAGCAGCCAGGACTGGGAGACCCAGTACTTC	CASSQDWETQYF
TRBV9	NA	TRBJ1-1	once	TGTGCCAGCAGAGGGGGATCTGAAGCTTTCTTT	CASRGGSEAFF
TRBV5-1	TRBD1	TRBJ1-2	NA	TGCGCCAGCAGCTTTACAGGGGAGAACTATGGCTACACCTTC	CASSFTGENYGYTF
TRBV6-5	NA	TRBJ1-1	NA	TGTGCCAGCAGTTACACTCGATTGACTGAAGCTTTCTTT	CASSYTRLTEAFF
TRBV7-9	NA	TRBJ1-2	once	TGTGCCAGCAGCCTAACAGGGTACTATGGCTACACCTTC	CASSLTGYYGYTF
TRBV2	NA	TRBJ1-6	few	TGTGCCAGCAGTGACTCCGGGAATTCACCCCTCCACTTT	CASSDSGNSPLHF
TRBV28	TRBD1	TRBJ1-2	NA	TGTGCCAGCAGCCCCCCAGGGGGCGGGAATGGCTACACCTTC	CASSPPGGGNGYTF
TRBV10-3	NA	TRBJ1-5	NA	TGTGCCATTGGGGACCTCACAGGGAATCAGCCCCAGCATTTT	CAIGDLTGNQPQHF
TRBV4-1	TRBD1	TRBJ1-1	NA	TGCGCCAGCAGCCAGCTAGGACAGGGGACCACTGAAGCTTTCTTT	CASSQLGQGTTEAFF
TRBV14	NA	TRBJ1-1	NA	TGTGCCAGCAGCCTCAGCCGGGTTACCACTGAAGCTTTCTTT	CASSLSRVTTEAFF
TRBV6-1	TRBD1	TRBJ1-2	NA	TGTGCCAGCAGTGATCAGGGGGCCTATGGCTACACCTTC	CASSDQGAYGYTF
TRBV5-1	NA	TRBJ2-5	NA	TGCGCCACGACTAGACAGGGTCTACAAGAGACCCAGTACTTC	CATTRQGLQETQYF
TRBV7-8	TRBD1	TRBJ2-7	NA	TGTGCCAGCAGCCAATATCGGGACAGGGTGCCCGAGCAGTACTTC	CASSQYRDRVPEQYF
TRBV9	NA	TRBJ2-1	NA	TGTGCCAGCAGCGTGAGGCCCAATGAGCAGTTCTTC	CASSVRPNEQFF
TRBV6-6	NA	TRBJ1-4	NA	TGTGCCAGCAGTTTCGAATGGACTAGGTTGAAACTGTTTTTT	CASSFEWTRLKLFF
TRBV14	NA	TRBJ2-2	NA	TGTGCCAGCAGCCCCTGGGAGTCGGGGGGCGGTCCGCTGTTTTTT	CASSPWESGGGPLFF
TRBV6-2/TRBV6-3	TRBD2	TRBJ2-1	NA	TGTGCCAGCAGTTACCCGACTAGCGGGGGGTCCAGCTCCTACAATGAGCAGTTCTTC	CASSYPTSGGSSSYNEQFF
TRBV6-6	TRBD2	TRBJ2-7	NA	TGTGCCAGCACCCCTAATCCCGAGCGGGGGGGCCTCGAGCAGTACTTC	CASTPNPERGGLEQYF
TRBV29-1	NA	TRBJ1-1	NA	TGCAGCGTCGGAGCGACGAACACTGAAGCTTTCTTT	CSVGATNTEAFF
TRBV7-3	TRBD2	TRBJ2-1	NA	TGTGCCAGCAGCAGAGCCCGTCCGACTAGCGGGGGGGCAGGGGAGCAGTTCTTC	CASSRARPTSGGAGEQFF
TRBV18	NA	TRBJ2-2	NA	TGTGCCAGCTCCCCCTTGAACACCGGGGAGCTGTTTTTT	CASSPLNTGELFF
TRBV11-2	TRBD1	TRBJ1-2	NA	TGTGCCAGCAGCCTGGACAGGGGCGACTATGGCTACACCTTC	CASSLDRGDYGYTF
TRBV6-5	NA	TRBJ2-7	NA	TGTGCCAGCAGACCACGCGGTTTGGGCGAGCAGTACTTC	CASRPRGLGEQYF
TRBV7-3	NA	TRBJ2-1	NA	TGTGCCAGCAGCAACACGGGACTGACTAACAATGAGCAGTTCTTC	CASSNTGLTNNEQFF
TRBV28	TRBD2	TRBJ2-5	NA	TGTGCCGCGTCCCCGGGGGGCCAAGAGACCCAGTACTTC	CAASPGGQETQYF
TRBV7-3	TRBD2	TRBJ2-5	once	TGTGCCAGCAGCCCGGGGGGGCGTGAGACCCAGTACTTC	CASSPGGRETQYF
TRBV5-1	TRBD1	TRBJ2-5	NA	TGCGCCAGCAGCTTGAACGGACAGGGGGCGGAAGAGACCCAGTACTTC	CASSLNGQGAEETQYF
TRBV7-9	TRBD2	TRBJ2-1	NA	TGTGCCAGCAGCAGTAGCGGGGGGGCTCAAACACCATACAATGAGCAGTTCTTC	CASSSSGGAQTPYNEQFF
TRBV7-2	TRBD2	TRBJ2-5	NA	TGTGCCAGCAGCCGGGCGGGGACTAGCGGGGGTGAGACCCAGTACTTC	CASSRAGTSGGETQYF
TRBV28	TRBD2	TRBJ2-5	few	TGTGCCAGCACCCCATTGGTAGCGGGGGGGGAGACCCAGTACTTC	CASTPLVAGGETQYF
TRBV21-1	NA	TRBJ2-2	NA	TGTGCCAGCAGCAAAGGGAAGAGGGACAGGGGCACCACCGGGGAGCTGTTTTTT	CASSKGKRDRGTTGELFF
TRBV20-1	TRBD1	TRBJ1-3	NA	TGCAGTGCTAGCCGACAGGGCCCTATATATTTT	CSASRQGPIYF
TRBV15	NA	TRBJ2-2	NA	TGTGCCACCAGCAGCCGAGGGCTGAACACCGGGGAGCTGTTTTTT	CATSSRGLNTGELFF
TRBV18	TRBD2	TRBJ2-7	NA	TGTGCCAGCTCACCACCTGGACTAGCGGGGGGGTACAACTACGAGCAGTACTTC	CASSPPGLAGGYNYEQYF
TRBV7-8	NA	TRBJ1-2	few	TGTGCCAGCAGCGCAATCGGTCGCAGGGGAAACTATGGCTACACCTTC	CASSAIGRRGNYGYTF
TRBV27	TRBD1	TRBJ1-2	NA	TGTGCCAGCAGTTTAGGACAGGGGAACTATGGCTACACCTTC	CASSLGQGNYGYTF
TRBV27	TRBD1	TRBJ1-2	NA	TGTGCCAGCAGTTCACCGGGACAGGGGTGGGGTGGCTACACCTTC	CASSSPGQGWGGYTF
TRBV19	TRBD1	TRBJ1-5	NA	TGTGCCAGTAGGAGCGGGACAGGGCCCAATCAGCCCCAGCATTTT	CASRSGTGPNQPQHF
TRBV27	TRBD2	TRBJ2-3	NA	TGTGCCAGCAGAACTAGCGCCAGCACAGATACGCAGTATTTT	CASRTSASTDTQYF
TRBV14	TRBD1	TRBJ2-7	NA	TGTGCCAGCAGCCAGACGACGGGACAGAGGTACGAGCAGTACTTC	CASSQTTGQRYEQYF